This T cell receptor beta chain was identified during a study of shared clonotypes between healthy human individuals (dated by TCRdb to between 2020 and 2021). Context from the whole study: The cohort included three men and a couple of women between 18 and 49 years of age. To increase sequencing depth and limit assay-specific biases, different laboratories used diverse techniques to prepare libraries and sequence TCR repertoires. For each donor, CD4 naive and CD4 memory were each given three plates, CD8 naive was given two plates, and CD8 memory was given one plate. Per donor, leukapheresis produced somewhere between about 0.94 and 9.5 billion PBMCs. Blood TCR repertoires of a handful of healthy adults were deeply sequenced to estimate repertoire size and the extent of clonotype sharing between individuals.

TCR CDR3 regions were amplified from genomic DNA by multiplex PCR using the deep immunoSEQ assay. For each cell subset, the extracted genomic DNA was distributed evenly across all wells of several immunoSEQ 96-well plates, and each plate served as one replicate. For sorted subsets, approximately 190 ng of genomic DNA, equivalent to around 29,000 T cell genomes, went into each replicate PCR. The purified libraries were quantified using a Qubit 3.0 fluorometer, sized with a Bioanalyzer 2100, and then quantified again using the KAPA Library Quantification kit. A separate single-read 150-cycle Illumina NextSeq 550 flow cell was used to sequence each immunoSEQ 96-well plate. The source study handled its data this way. Because the immunoSEQ output held only junctional sequences and lacked quality scores, the filtering could not match the filtering applied to full-length reads. To assign V/J genes and CDR3, sequences were annotated against IMGT germline references using PyIR, a Python wrapper for IgBLAST v1.9. Any read was removed if the V/J assignment was weak (E-value above 1e-6), the CDR3 was missing, or the read contained stop codons, out-of-frame junctions, or ambiguous translated residues. V3J clonotypes were defined as sequences sharing an identical inferred V gene, J gene, and CDR3 amino acid sequence. To compute the percentage overlap between repertoires, the number of shared unique clonotypes was divided by the size of the smaller repertoire. RTK rarefaction, the Chao1 estimator, and Recon v2.1 estimates of unobserved clonotypes were used to assess repertoire richness. For all TCRbeta clonotypes obtained by the gDNA method from several donors, generation probabilities were computed with OLGA. TCRdb took this table from immuneACCESS and kept in-frame rearrangements with V and J called. Such tables lack part of the clones; where checked against another copy, unresolved V genes explain under half of the gap, and the rest is unexplained. D and trimming come from the DNA, and the V and J calls and clone size come from that table. This sample gives over a million clones in total; roughly 97% of them show up just once. Approximately 1.2% of the sample is taken by the ten largest.

As to this clone: Its binding antigen is unknown. The record has no base qualities; no much larger clone is one base away.

The full study reports these points: Approximately 5% of naive CD4, 3.5% of naive CD8, 2.3% of memory CD4, and 0.4% of memory CD8 clonotypes were shared across a few donors. Pairwise subsampling led to the expectation that sequencing depth would affect the degree of clonotype sharing among donors. The genetic and exposure-history diversity represented was limited by the small number of donors. Clonotypes shared by all four sorted-subset donors showed higher generation probabilities than non-shared clonotypes. Even with the large sequencing depth, rarefaction of the sorted-subset datasets indicated that sequencing was incomplete. Sampling was restricted to blood, and TCR repertoires in tissue are likely to differ from TCR repertoires in blood. Estimated clonotype richness was generally larger for naive than for memory subsets.

The donors were healthy, HIV-negative adults who had no recently reported acute infections or vaccinations. All donors were Caucasian adults living in Nashville, Tennessee, USA. CD4+ T cells were enriched by magnetic negative selection, after which naive cells were positively selected on CD45RA and the negative fraction was taken as the memory subset. After blood collection by leukapheresis, PBMCs were isolated using Ficoll-Histopaque density gradient centrifugation and then cryopreserved in the vapor phase of liquid nitrogen. Analytical flow cytometry was used to check the purity and quantity of each magnetically sorted T cell population. Each sorted fraction had its genomic DNA isolated and then quantified by UV absorbance on a Nanodrop 2000c. Trimming removed 3 bases from V and 2 bases from J, leaving 20 bases between the germline ends. CDR1 SGHDN and CDR2 FVKESK are derived from the germline V gene. Spanning cysteine to phenylalanine, the CDR3 consists of 17 amino acids. The read is trimmed to its CDR3 DNA, 51 bases read in frame from base 1.

This receptor was identified in a man aged 25 to 40 in good health. Sequencing was performed on naive CD4+ T cells sorted from blood. The cell subset or site label, read with the paper, signifies: CD45RA+ positively selected. The sequence links TRBV14 to TRBJ2-7; the D gene is unclear. The bases are TGTGCCAGCAGCCATCGTACATGGCTAAGAGGAACCTACGAGCAGTACTTC. Its protein product is CASSHRTWLRGTYEQYF.